Given below is one T cell receptor (beta chain) in context. V was shortened by 3 bases and J by 5 bases, with 12 bases between the two germline ends. This CDR3 region has 14 residues. Germline CDR1 is LNHDA and CDR2 is SQIVND (reference sequence). The sample belongs to a study of blood T cell repertoires in COVID-19. About the research overall: Researchers got acute and convalescent COVID-19 samples from the United States, Italy and Spain. The analysed material was cDNA or gDNA that came from T cells, B-cell-depleted T cells, or PBMCs.

Original processing methods: Using reference gene primer amplification, nucleated cell counts were estimated. Only in-frame clones appear in the TCRdb table, and some are missing; sequencing was by immunoSEQ multiplex PCR. The V and J calls and clone size are taken from that table; D and trimming were inferred from the DNA. Of 200,000 to 250,000 clones in the sample, around nine tenths were seen once. The sequence was collected from a woman aged 60-75 years with acute or convalescent COVID-19. The genes are TRBV19 and TRBJ2-3, with D unclear. Sequenced: peripheral blood. This chain's CDR3 is CASSIGLLGDTQYF. The CDR3 DNA follows: TGTGCCAGTAGTATTGGGCTCCTCGGAGATACGCAGTATTTT.